The rows below give T cell receptor beta chains drawn from one sample of a study of CDR3 diversity in severe acne. TCRdb reprocessed the PCR reads with MiXCR, giving one entry per CDR3 protein. The profile shows approximately 79,000 distinct CDR3 sequences, about 52% of them singletons. The sequenced sample consisted of blood. The receptors here all came from a male donor in good health, serving as a control. The CDR3 runs from the conserved cysteine through the conserved F or W. A D gene is named only where the DNA matches it firmly. The size entry is marked missing in some rows and otherwise reads once, few, many or a size class.

j_call d_call v_call clone_size cdr3_nt cdr3_aa
TRBJ2-6 NA TRBV5-8 many TGTGCCAGCAGCGGGGGGGCCTCTGGGGCCAACGTCCTGACTTTC CASSGGASGANVLTF
TRBJ1-2 NA TRBV7-9 NA TGTGCCAGCGAGGCGGGTAGTCTTCAAGGCTACACCTTC CASEAGSLQGYTF
TRBJ2-7 TRBD2 TRBV6-5 NA TGTGCCAGCAGTGGACTAGCGGGAGGATCGTACGAGCAGTACTTC CASSGLAGGSYEQYF
TRBJ2-1 NA TRBV19 many TGTGCCAGTAGACCCAGGGGGGCGGTCGACAATGAGCAGTTCTTC CASRPRGAVDNEQFF
TRBJ1-2 NA TRBV9 NA TGTGCCAGCAGCACCTACCCACAGGCTTCCTATGGCTACACCTTC CASSTYPQASYGYTF
TRBJ2-7 NA TRBV7-3 NA TGTGCCAGCAGCTTGGGTGTCACGGACCCCTGCGAGCAGTACTTC CASSLGVTDPCEQYF
TRBJ1-2 NA TRBV19 NA TGTGCCAGTAGTATCCGGACGGATAACTATGGCTACACCTTC CASSIRTDNYGYTF
TRBJ1-2 NA TRBV19 many TGTGCCAGTAGTATTCCATTGGTAGGATCACCCTCCAACTATGGCTACACCTTC CASSIPLVGSPSNYGYTF
TRBJ1-2 TRBD1 TRBV4-1 once TGCGCCAGCAGCAAGGGACAGGGGGTCGACTATGGCTACACCTTC CASSKGQGVDYGYTF
TRBJ1-2 NA TRBV24-1 medium-sized TGTGCCACCAGTGATTTTATCTGGGGGAATGGCTATGGCTACACCTTC CATSDFIWGNGYGYTF
TRBJ1-1 TRBD1 TRBV7-9 NA TGTGCCAGCAGCTCCGACAGGGGGAATGAAGCTTTCTTT CASSSDRGNEAFF
TRBJ1-6 NA TRBV9 NA TGTGCCAGCAGCGTAGGGCACTCCTATAATTCACCCCTCCACTTT CASSVGHSYNSPLHF
TRBJ2-7 TRBD1 TRBV24-1 many TGTGCCACCAGTGAGGGAGGGGACAGGGCCTACGAGCAGTACTTC CATSEGGDRAYEQYF
TRBJ1-1 TRBD1 TRBV29-1 NA TGCAGCGTCTCGACAGGGGGCGTGGGCACTGAAGCTTTCTTT CSVSTGGVGTEAFF
TRBJ1-3 TRBD1 TRBV20-1 once TGCAGTGCACGAACAGGGGGTCGAAACACCATATATTTT CSARTGGRNTIYF
TRBJ2-7 TRBD1 TRBV5-1 many TGCGCCAGCAGCTTGGATGACTTCGGGACAGGGTTTGGCGAGCAGTACTTC CASSLDDFGTGFGEQYF
TRBJ2-5 TRBD2 TRBV20-1 few TGCAGTGCTAGGGAGACGGGAGGCGGGGAGACCCAGTACTTC CSARETGGGETQYF
TRBJ2-5 TRBD2 TRBV10-2 medium-sized TGCGCCAGCAGTGACCAGACTAGCCCCGAAAGGGAGACCCAGTACTTC CASSDQTSPERETQYF
TRBJ1-5 TRBD1 TRBV7-9 medium-sized TGTGCCAGCAGTGGAGGACAGGATAGCAATCAGCCCCAGCATTTT CASSGGQDSNQPQHF
TRBJ2-7 TRBD1 TRBV6-5 NA TGTGCCAGCAGCCGGACCCCCGACAGGGTCGAGCAGTACTTC CASSRTPDRVEQYF
TRBJ2-5 NA TRBV7-9 NA TGTGCCAGCAGCCTAGAGGGGCAGGGATGGGTGACCCAGTACTTC CASSLEGQGWVTQYF
TRBJ1-6 NA TRBV10-2 NA TGCGCCAGCAGGACAGACAGCTCCTATAATTCACCCCTCCACTTT CASRTDSSYNSPLHF
TRBJ2-2 NA TRBV10-3 NA TGTGCCATCAGTGAGGCTAGCGGGGAGCTGTTTTTT CAISEASGELFF
TRBJ2-7 NA TRBV6-5 NA TGTGCCAGCAGTGGTAGTCCCGCTGAAGGGCACGAGCAGTACTTC CASSGSPAEGHEQYF
TRBJ2-2 TRBD1 TRBV6-4 medium-sized TGTGCCAGCAGTGGGGACAGGGACACCGGGGAGCTGTTTTTT CASSGDRDTGELFF
TRBJ2-3 TRBD2 TRBV19 many TGTGCCAGTAAAGCTAGCGGGGGCACAGATACGCAGTATTTT CASKASGGTDTQYF
TRBJ2-1 NA TRBV7-8 medium-sized TGTGCCAGCAGCTTAGTAGGCCTCCAGGCTCAGAATGAGCAGTTCTTC CASSLVGLQAQNEQFF
TRBJ2-5 NA TRBV5-1 few TGCGCCAGCACCGCAGAGGAGACCCAGTACTTC CASTAEETQYF